The 10 T cell receptor beta chains listed next were all sequenced from one sample in a study of early T cells in non-severe SARS-CoV-2 infection. One entry per CDR3 protein, called by TCRdb with MiXCR from the 5' RACE reads. The data hold 29,000 or so distinct CDR3 sequences, with 4.5% observed a single time. Sequencing was done on a sample of whole blood. These receptors all stem from an adult who was a healthcare worker with PCR-confirmed SARS-CoV-2 infection or an uninfected control (not recorded which).

This clonotype occurred many times. This chain links TRBV11-2 with TRBJ2-1; D uncertain. Germline lookup yields CDR1 SGHAT and CDR2 FQNNGV. This CDR3 has 12 residues. Trimming left V 6 bases short and J 7 bases short, with 10 bases between. The CDR3 loop is CASRRGVNEQFF. CDR3 DNA: TGTGCCAGCAGAAGAGGAGTAAATGAGCAGTTCTTC. Drawing the rest from reference TRBV11-2 and TRBJ2-1, the complete variable domain is EAGVAQSPRYKIIEKRQSVAFWCNPISGHATLYWYQQILGQGPKLLIQFQNNGVVDDSQLPKDRFSAERLKGVDSTLKIQPAKLEDSAVYLCASRRGVNEQFFGPGTRLTVL.

The chain joins TRBV7-2 to TRBJ1-2; D might be TRBD1 (5 bases). The CDR3 is made up of 13 amino acids. Looked up from germline, CDR1 is SGHTA and CDR2 is FQGNSA. The V and J ends lost 4 bases and 6 bases respectively, with 12 bases between them. DNA for the CDR3: TGTGCCAGCAGCTCCCAGGGAAGCGATGGCTACACCTTC. Protein sequence: CASSSQGSDGYTF.

This clonotype was picked up many times. The chain couples TRBV19 to TRBJ2-1; TRBD2 matches at 8 bases. This CDR3 is 12 amino acids long. Germline loops: CDR1 LNHDA, CDR2 SQIVND (reference sequence). The junction had 7 bases not matched to a gene; V was cut back by 5 bases and J by 13 bases. CDR3 protein: CASSSSGRSQFF. CDR3 nucleotide sequence: TGTGCCAGTAGTTCTAGCGGGCGCTCACAGTTCTTC.

The V call is TRBV4-2, the J call TRBJ2-5; D is unresolved. Germline-derived CDR1 and CDR2 are LGHNA and YNFKEQ. V was shortened by 0 bases and J by 0 bases, with 5 bases between the two germline ends. The CDR3 is 14 amino acids. The DNA for the CDR3 is TGTGCCAGCAGCCAAGACCCGGACCAAGAGACCCAGTACTTC. Its protein is CASSQDPDQETQYF.

A few counts support this clonotype. This chain joins TRBV6-1 and TRBJ1-4; no reliable D call. The CDR3 loop spans 13 amino acids. Germline CDR1 and CDR2: MNHNS and SASEGT. V gave up 6 bases and J gave up 4 bases, with 9 bases separating them. CDR3 sequence: CASRTPSNEKLFF. The CDR3 DNA reads as TGTGCCAGCAGGACCCCCAGTAATGAAAAACTGTTTTTT.

This clonotype has ten or more counts. The chain combines TRBV6-6 with TRBJ1-2, with D maybe TRBD1 (6 bases). Germline V gene data show CDR1 as MNHNY and CDR2 as SVGAGI (reference sequence). V dropped 7 bases and J dropped 7 bases, with 16 bases sitting between them. The CDR3 spans 13 residues. The chain's CDR3 is CASIKTQGIGYTF. As DNA, the CDR3 is TGTGCCAGCATTAAAACACAGGGAATTGGCTACACCTTC.

This clonotype was picked up a small number of times. The chain carries TRBV19 and TRBJ1-1; D is unclear. The CDR3 has 12 amino acids. Germline CDR1 LNHDA, CDR2 SQIVND (reference sequence). Trimming shortened V by 8 bases and J by 1 base, and 8 bases separated the two germline ends. The CDR3 loop is CASGFRNTEAFF. The CDR3, as DNA: TGTGCCAGTGGTTTCAGGAACACTGAAGCTTTCTTT.

The rearrangement links TRBV7-2 to TRBJ1-6; D might be TRBD1 (5 bases). The CDR3 consists of 16 residues. V lost 1 base and J 9 bases, leaving 16 bases between the germline ends. Germline CDR1 and CDR2: SGHTA and FQGNSA. The CDR3 nucleotides read TGTGCCAGCAGCTTAGGTGTGAGGGCCGGGGGTTCACCCCTCCACTTT. It yields the protein CASSLGVRAGGSPLHF.

V gene TRBV3-1 combines with J gene TRBJ1-2; possible D gene TRBD1, 5 bases. Trimming took off 2 bases at V and 3 bases at J, with 16 bases between the two ends. The CDR3 is 16 amino acids. The germline V gene encodes CDR1 LGHDT and CDR2 YNNKEL (reference sequence). DNA for the CDR3: TGTGCCAGCAGCCAACTTCGACAGATGAATCACTATGGCTACACCTTC. The encoded protein is CASSQLRQMNHYGYTF.

This clonotype was counted many times. The V gene is TRBV24-1, the J gene TRBJ2-3, with 7 bases aligning to TRBD2. After removal of 7 bases from V and 4 bases from J, the junction contained 7 bases not matched to a gene. This CDR3 spans 14 amino acids. Germline V CDR1 and CDR2: KGHDR, SFDVKD. CDR3 sequence (DNA): TGTGCCACCAGCCAAGCGGGGTCCGCAGATACGCAGTATTTT. Protein product: CATSQAGSADTQYF.